Following are 27 T cell receptor beta chains from one sample sequenced in a study of cytomegalovirus exposure and HLA in healthy donors. Clones were sequenced by immunoSEQ multiplex PCR, and TCRdb holds only the in-frame ones, with some missing. Of about 130,000 clones in the sample, 85% to 90% were seen once. The sequenced sample was PBMCs. The receptor set was obtained from a woman aged 18-29 years in good health and CMV-seropositive.

This chain connects TRBV4-2 to TRBJ1-3; tentatively, D is TRBD1 (6 bases). The CDR3 contains 16 residues. Trimming removed 2 bases at V and 1 base at J, with 12 bases between. Germline-derived CDR1 and CDR2 are LGHNA and YNFKEQ. The CDR3 is CASSQHRQASGNTIYF. CDR3 in DNA: TGTGCCAGCAGCCAACACCGACAGGCTTCTGGAAACACCATATATTTT.

The chain joins TRBV9 to TRBJ2-3, with a possible D match to TRBD2 (5 bases). V gave up 0 bases and J gave up 4 bases, with 12 bases separating them. The CDR3 runs to 15 residues. Germline CDR1 SGDLS, CDR2 YYNGEE. Here the CDR3 DNA reads TGTGCCAGCAGCGTAGGAGGGTATATGGCAGATACGCAGTATTTT. Translation: CASSVGGYMADTQYF.

V gene TRBV19 combines with J gene TRBJ1-5, with D tentatively TRBD1 (5 bases). The CDR3 contains 17 residues. V shed 3 bases and J shed 4 bases, with 19 bases lying between them. CDR1 LNHDA and CDR2 SQIVND come from the germline V gene (reference sequence). CDR3 in amino acids: CASSIPRGGTQNQPQHF. CDR3 bases: TGTGCCAGTAGTATTCCCCGGGGGGGTACACAGAATCAGCCCCAGCATTTT. The complete variable domain, with remaining parts taken from reference TRBV19 and TRBJ1-5, reads DGGITQSPKYLFRKEGQNVTLSCEQNLNHDAMYWYRQDPGQGLRLIYYSQIVNDFQKGDIAEGYSVSREKKESFPLTVTSAQKNPTAFYLCASSIPRGGTQNQPQHFGDGTRLSIL.

V is TRBV4-1 and J is TRBJ2-3, with D maybe TRBD2 (5 bases). This CDR3 is 15 amino acids long. Germline-derived CDR1 and CDR2 are MGHRA and YSYEKL. Trimming stripped 3 bases from V and 2 bases from J, with 12 bases between. CDR3 nucleotide sequence: TGCGCCAGCAGCCACAAGAGGGCAGTCACAGATACGCAGTATTTT. Translation: CASSHKRAVTDTQYF.

The rearrangement links TRBV28 to TRBJ1-5, with 8 bases aligning to TRBD1. Trimming took 6 bases from V and 5 from J; bases not matched to a gene: 9. Germline lookup yields CDR1 MDHEN and CDR2 SYDVKM. This CDR3 is 15 amino acids long. In DNA, the CDR3 is TGTGCCAGCAGCTTCTTGGACAGGGAGGATCAGCCCCAGCATTTT. Its protein is CASSFLDREDQPQHF.

The J gene is TRBJ2-2, the V gene TRBV4-3; D not resolved. Between the trimmed V and J ends, which lost 0 bases and 5 bases, there was a span of 13 bases. The CDR3 spans 16 residues. Per germline, CDR1 LGHNA and CDR2 YSLEER. CDR3 sequence (DNA): TGCGCCAGCAGCCAAGAATCGCAGGCTCTTACCGGGGAGCTGTTTTTT. Protein sequence: CASSQESQALTGELFF.

This clone appeared a single time. V and J are TRBV23-1 and TRBJ2-3; 8 nucleotides agree with TRBD1. TRBV23-1 is an ORF, and what it does is uncertain. J was trimmed by 1 base and V by 5 bases; bases with no gene match: 5. The CDR3 is 15 amino acids. This chain's CDR3 is CASSTDRVGTDTQYF. In DNA, the CDR3 is TGCGCCAGCAGTACGGACAGGGTAGGCACAGATACGCAGTATTTT.

This clone was recorded only once. V gene TRBV9 combines with J gene TRBJ2-1; 15 bases fit TRBD2. The CDR3 consists of 19 residues. After removal of 2 bases from V and 0 bases from J, the junction contained 6 bases not matched to a gene. Germline V gene data show CDR1 as SGDLS and CDR2 as YYNGEE. CDR3 sequence (DNA): TGTGCCAGCAGCGTGGAGGGACTAGCGGGGGGTCGCTCCTACAATGAGCAGTTCTTC. Protein: CASSVEGLAGGRSYNEQFF.

This chain links TRBV4-1 with TRBJ2-1; no firm D call. The germline V gene encodes CDR1 MGHRA and CDR2 YSYEKL. The CDR3 length is 14 residues. Between the trimmed V and J ends, which lost 1 base and 2 bases, there was a span of 6 bases. CDR3 in DNA: TGCGCCAGCAGCCAAGGGAGTCCCTACAATGAGCAGTTCTTC. It translates to CASSQGSPYNEQFF.

This clone was picked up one time. CDR3 coding DNA: TGTGCCAGCAGCCCTCCCAAGGGGCGGAAGAACACTGAAGCTTTCTTT. This sequence encodes CASSPPKGRKNTEAFF. The chain is built from TRBV7-8 and TRBJ1-1; a weak D match, TRBD1 (5 bases). This CDR3 contains 16 residues. The germline V gene has CDR1 SGHVS and CDR2 FQNEAQ. Trimming left V 5 bases short and J 1 base short, with 17 bases between.

This clone was observed a handful of times. DNA of the CDR3: TGTGCCAGCAGTGAGTGGGCAGGGGCCCATTTT. This codes for CASSEWAGAHF. This chain uses TRBV2 with TRBJ1-5; a possible D gene is TRBD1 (6 bases). The length of the CDR3 is 11 residues. CDR1 and CDR2 (germline): SNHLY, FYNNEI. Trimming removed 3 bases at V and 16 bases at J, with 13 bases between.

The J gene is TRBJ2-3, the V gene TRBV7-2; 11 bases are shared with TRBD2. CDR3 size: 14 residues. J gave up 5 bases and V 6 bases, and 4 bases lay outside the gene matches. Germline values: CDR1 SGHTA, CDR2 FQGNSA. The chain's CDR3 is CASSSGGAVDTQYF. The CDR3 DNA reads TGTGCCAGCAGTAGCGGGGGGGCGGTAGATACGCAGTATTTT.

The V call is TRBV2, the J call TRBJ1-5; possible D gene TRBD1, 5 bases. Germline V lookup: CDR1 SNHLY, CDR2 FYNNEI. Trimming took off 4 bases at V and 6 bases at J, with 10 bases between the two ends. This CDR3 is 13 amino acids long. CDR3 sequence: CASSGRGVQPQHF. CDR3 in DNA: TGTGCCAGCAGTGGCCGGGGGGTTCAGCCCCAGCATTTT.

The rearrangement links TRBV29-1 to TRBJ2-2; 7 nucleotides match TRBD2. J was trimmed by 4 bases and V by 4 bases; bases with no gene match: 3. The CDR3 spans 13 residues. CDR1 is SQVTM and CDR2 is ANQGSEA in the germline V gene. CDR3 amino acids: CSVASGSTGELFF. CDR3 DNA sequence: TGCAGCGTTGCTAGCGGATCCACCGGGGAGCTGTTTTTT.

The rearrangement uses TRBV6-5 and TRBJ1-2, with D perhaps TRBD1 (6 bases). Germline assignment: CDR1 MNHEY and CDR2 SVGAGI. The germline V and J ends were trimmed by 6 bases and 8 bases, with 13 bases remaining between them. The length of the CDR3 is 12 residues. CDR3 protein: CASRMDSSGYTF. The CDR3 bases are TGTGCCAGCAGAATGGACAGCTCCGGCTACACCTTC.

This chain connects TRBV4-2 to TRBJ2-3, with 13 positions matching TRBD2. The germline V gene encodes CDR1 LGHNA and CDR2 YNFKEQ. There are 17 residues in the CDR3. V shed 4 bases and J 4 bases; nucleotides not matched to a gene: 8. CDR3 nucleotides: TGTGCCAGCAGCCTATTCCCGGGACTAGCGGGGCCAGATACGCAGTATTTT. Its protein product is CASSLFPGLAGPDTQYF.

This chain joins TRBV5-1 and TRBJ2-3; possible D gene TRBD1, 6 bases. The CDR3 is 13 amino acids. Germline values: CDR1 SGHRS, CDR2 YFSETQ. V was cut by 5 bases and J by 1 base, with 8 bases left in between. The CDR3: CASRYRGTDTQYF. The CDR3 DNA is TGCGCCAGCAGGTACAGGGGCACAGATACGCAGTATTTT.

The chain uses TRBV9 and TRBJ2-2; 7 positions match TRBD2. The CDR3 loop spans 16 amino acids. Losses at the gene ends were 0 bases for V and 8 bases for J; bases not matched to a gene: 10. In germline, CDR1 is SGDLS, CDR2 YYNGEE. CDR3 sequence reads: CASSVGASGGPGELFF. DNA for the CDR3: TGTGCCAGCAGCGTAGGGGCTAGCGGTGGCCCGGGGGAGCTGTTTTTT.

This chain connects TRBV4-2 to TRBJ1-5; 7 bases are a match to TRBD1. Germline CDR1 LGHNA, CDR2 YNFKEQ. The CDR3 totals 16 residues. V gave up 4 bases and J gave up 1 base; unmatched junction bases: 7. CDR3 protein: CASSPWTGSSNQPQHF. CDR3 DNA sequence: TGTGCCAGCAGCCCTTGGACAGGTTCCAGCAATCAGCCCCAGCATTTT.

V and J are TRBV6-6 and TRBJ1-1, with D hard to call. The germline V and J ends were trimmed by 2 bases and 3 bases, with 7 bases remaining between them. From germline, CDR1 is MNHNY and CDR2 SVGAGI (reference sequence). The length of the CDR3 is 13 residues. DNA of the CDR3: TGTGCCAGCAGTTACGGAGACGACACTGAAGCTTTCTTT. Its translation: CASSYGDDTEAFF.

J is TRBJ2-7 and V is TRBV5-6, with D tentatively TRBD2 (5 bases). The V and J ends lost 3 bases and 4 bases respectively, with 8 bases between them. There are 12 residues in the CDR3. The V gene's germline CDR1 is SGHDT and CDR2 YYEEEE. The CDR3 protein is CASSSAGYEQYF. In DNA form, the CDR3 reads TGTGCCAGCAGCTCTGCGGGTTACGAGCAGTACTTC. The complete variable domain, with remaining parts taken from reference TRBV5-6 and TRBJ2-7, reads DAGVTQSPTHLIKTRGQQVTLRCSPKSGHDTVSWYQQALGQGPQFIFQYYEEEERQRGNFPDRFSGHQFPNYSSELNVNALLLGDSALYLCASSSAGYEQYFGPGTRLTVT.

For the CDR3, the DNA is TGTGCCAGCAGCTTGGTGGACAGGGTTAATTCACCCCTCCACTTT. It specifies CASSLVDRVNSPLHF. V is TRBV5-6 and J is TRBJ1-6, with 8 nucleotides matching TRBD1. Per germline, CDR1 SGHDT and CDR2 YYEEEE. V lost 0 bases and J lost 6; bases outside the gene matches: 2. CDR3 size: 15 residues. The full variable domain, completed using reference TRBV5-6 and TRBJ1-6, is DAGVTQSPTHLIKTRGQQVTLRCSPKSGHDTVSWYQQALGQGPQFIFQYYEEEERQRGNFPDRFSGHQFPNYSSELNVNALLLGDSALYLCASSLVDRVNSPLHFGNGTRLTVT.

The V call is TRBV6-5, the J call TRBJ2-7; TRBD1 is a possible D gene (6 bases). Germline V gene data show CDR1 as MNHEY and CDR2 as SVGAGI. Trimming left V 5 bases short and J 2 bases short, with 13 bases between. The CDR3 loop spans 14 amino acids. The CDR3 reads CASSDDRNPYEQYF. The CDR3 bases are TGTGCCAGCAGTGATGACAGGAACCCCTACGAGCAGTACTTC.

J is TRBJ2-1 and V is TRBV7-2; D call uncertain. V lost 4 bases and J 1 base, leaving 8 bases between the germline ends. CDR1 is SGHTA and CDR2 is FQGNSA in the germline V gene. The CDR3 length is 14 residues. The CDR3 loop reads CASSYQSSYNEQFF. The CDR3 region has the DNA TGTGCCAGCAGCTACCAGTCTTCCTACAATGAGCAGTTCTTC.

The gene calls are TRBV28 and TRBJ2-2; D gene uncertain. Germline V gene data show CDR1 as MDHEN and CDR2 as SYDVKM. V lost 4 bases and J 6 bases, leaving 12 bases between the germline ends. The CDR3 consists of 14 residues. The CDR3 nucleotides read TGTGCCAGCAGTTCTCCCACGGTCCCCGGGGAGCTGTTTTTT. Translated: CASSSPTVPGELFF.

The chain has TRBV6-7 and TRBJ2-7, with 10 bases fitting TRBD2. TRBV6-7 is designated an ORF whose function remains uncertain. This CDR3 has 14 residues. Trimming at V came to 4 bases and at J to 5 bases, leaving 5 bases not matched to a gene. Here the CDR3 reads CASSWGTSVHEQYF. In nucleotides, the CDR3 is TGTGCCAGCAGTTGGGGGACTAGCGTGCACGAGCAGTACTTC.

The chain recombines TRBV5-4 with TRBJ2-5; possibly TRBD1 for D (7 bases). V lost 3 bases, J lost 5 bases, and 17 bases lay in between. Germline CDR1 SGHNT, CDR2 YYREEE (reference sequence). This CDR3 spans 15 amino acids. In nucleotides, the CDR3 is TGTGCCAGCAGCTCAATGGAGGGGGCTGGGGAGACCCAGTACTTC. It translates to CASSSMEGAGETQYF.